This T cell receptor beta chain was recovered during a study of shared clonotypes between healthy human individuals. Study context: The study used three CD4 naive, three CD4 memory, two CD8 naive and one CD8 memory plate per donor. General study points: The naive CD4 repertoires of several donors were compared, and about 5% of clonotypes were shared.

The study drew its donors from healthy HIV-negative adults without recent acute infections or vaccinations. As for this clone: Its antigen is unknown.

Sequenced by immunoSEQ multiplex PCR; TCRdb stores in-frame clones only, minus some. The data show a few hundred thousand clones, roughly 80% seen once. The germline CDR1 and CDR2 sequences are SNHLY and FYNNEI. CDR3 size: 16 residues. Trimming pared 3 bases from V and 2 bases from J, leaving 14 bases between. The J gene is TRBJ1-3, the V gene TRBV2; D possibly corresponds to TRBD1 (5 bases). Material for sequencing was memory CD4+ T cells sorted from blood. Stated subset: CD45RA-negative fraction. This clonotype originated in a young man in good health. CDR3 protein: CASSDYPGRAGNTIYF. CDR3 coding DNA: TGTGCCAGCAGTGACTATCCGGGACGAGCTGGAAACACCATATATTTT.